The rows below give T cell receptor beta chains drawn from one sample of a study of cytomegalovirus exposure and HLA in healthy donors. Using immunoSEQ multiplex PCR, the repertoire was profiled, and TCRdb retains in-frame clones only, with some absent. The data show 170,000 or so clones, 65% to 85% seen once. Sequenced: PBMCs. These receptor sequences come from a man aged 60-69 years in good health and CMV-seronegative. Each CDR3 is given with its conserved first and last residue. D genes are given only for firm matches. Clone size is stated in some rows and not others, as once, few, many or a class when expanded.

D: TRBD2
V: TRBV7-2
size: NA
J: TRBJ2-1
DNA: TGTGCCAGCAGCTTAGAGACTAGCGGCTATAATGAGCAGTTCTTC
CDR3: CASSLETSGYNEQFF

D: TRBD1
V: TRBV6-5
size: NA
J: TRBJ1-2
DNA: TGTGCCAGCAGGGACGGACAGGGGCGCGGAGCTGGCTACACCTTC
CDR3: CASRDGQGRGAGYTF

D: TRBD2
V: TRBV7-8
size: NA
J: TRBJ2-2
DNA: TGTGCCAGCAGTTCTCTGACTAGCGGCAGAGCCCCAGCCGGGGAGCTGTTTTTT
CDR3: CASSSLTSGRAPAGELFF

D: NA
V: TRBV27
size: NA
J: TRBJ1-6
DNA: TGTGCCAGCAGACTAGACTTAACTAATTCACCCCTCCACTTT
CDR3: CASRLDLTNSPLHF

D: TRBD1
V: TRBV18
size: few
J: TRBJ1-5
DNA: TGTGCCAGCTCCAAGGCAGGACAGGGTGAATTTAGTAATCAGCCCCAGCATTTT
CDR3: CASSKAGQGEFSNQPQHF

D: TRBD2
V: TRBV7-2
size: NA
J: TRBJ2-7
DNA: TGTGCCAGCAGCTTAGGCGCGGGAGCGTCATCCTACGAGCAGTACTTC
CDR3: CASSLGAGASSYEQYF

D: NA
V: TRBV5-8
size: NA
J: TRBJ2-7
DNA: TGTGCCAGCAGCTTGGAGGGGCGCTTGTATAGCGAGCAGTACTTC
CDR3: CASSLEGRLYSEQYF

D: NA
V: TRBV18
size: NA
J: TRBJ2-1
DNA: TGTGCCAGCTCACCACGAGTTTCGCGTACTGGGGCGCCGAATGAGCAGTTCTTC
CDR3: CASSPRVSRTGAPNEQFF

D: TRBD2
V: TRBV30
size: NA
J: TRBJ2-5
DNA: TGTGCCTGGAGCTCGGGACTAGCGGAGACCCAGTACTTC
CDR3: CAWSSGLAETQYF

D: NA
V: TRBV14
size: NA
J: TRBJ2-1
DNA: TGTGCCAGCAGCCACCCGGGGTCCGGCGCCTACAATGAGCAGTTCTTC
CDR3: CASSHPGSGAYNEQFF

D: NA
V: TRBV5-1
size: few
J: TRBJ2-1
DNA: TGCGCCAGCAGCTTGGACGTGCGGGATGAGCAGTTCTTC
CDR3: CASSLDVRDEQFF

D: TRBD1
V: TRBV5-4
size: NA
J: TRBJ2-2
DNA: TGTGCCAGCAGCTCTAACCCCGGGACAGCTAACACCGGGGAGCTGTTTTTT
CDR3: CASSSNPGTANTGELFF

D: TRBD1
V: TRBV2
size: NA
J: TRBJ2-7
DNA: TGTGCCAGCAGTGAATGGGCAGGGGGCAGGTACGAGCAGTACTTC
CDR3: CASSEWAGGRYEQYF

D: TRBD2
V: TRBV25-1
size: NA
J: TRBJ2-3
DNA: TGTGCCAGCAGTGATATTGCCGGGAGGGCGGGTGATACGCAGTATTTT
CDR3: CASSDIAGRAGDTQYF

D: TRBD2
V: TRBV27
size: NA
J: TRBJ2-3
DNA: TGTGCCAGCAGTTTATCTTTAGCGGGGGGGGCAGATACGCAGTATTTT
CDR3: CASSLSLAGGADTQYF

D: TRBD1
V: TRBV5-1
size: NA
J: TRBJ2-7
DNA: TGCGCCAGCAGGTTCAGGGGGACAGAGAACTACGAGCAGTACTTC
CDR3: CASRFRGTENYEQYF

D: NA
V: TRBV10-3
size: NA
J: TRBJ1-5
DNA: TGTGCCATCAGTGAGGTGGTGAGCGGGAATCAGCCCCAGCATTTT
CDR3: CAISEVVSGNQPQHF

D: NA
V: TRBV5-4
size: NA
J: TRBJ2-7
DNA: TGTGCCAGCAGCTTGACTCTAGTGGGCGAGCAGTACTTC
CDR3: CASSLTLVGEQYF

D: NA
V: TRBV7-8
size: NA
J: TRBJ2-1
DNA: TGTGCCAGCAGCTTACGGGGGAACAATGAGCAGTTCTTC
CDR3: CASSLRGNNEQFF

D: TRBD1
V: TRBV11-2
size: few
J: TRBJ1-2
DNA: TGTGCCAGCAGCACCGGGACAGGAGACTATGGCTACACCTTC
CDR3: CASSTGTGDYGYTF

D: TRBD1
V: TRBV5-1
size: few
J: TRBJ1-1
DNA: TGCGCCAGCAGCTCTCTAGGACAGGGCACTGAAGCTTTCTTT
CDR3: CASSSLGQGTEAFF

D: NA
V: TRBV5-1
size: NA
J: TRBJ2-3
DNA: TGCGCCAGCAGCTTGTTTAGGACAAGCACAGATACGCAGTATTTT
CDR3: CASSLFRTSTDTQYF

D: TRBD2
V: TRBV2
size: NA
J: TRBJ2-1
DNA: TGTGCCAGCAGGGCGGGGGGTGGGGGCAATGAGCAGTTCTTC
CDR3: CASRAGGGGNEQFF

D: NA
V: TRBV7-9
size: NA
J: TRBJ1-1
DNA: TGTGCCAGCAGCTTAGGTTCGGGGGGGAACACTGAAGCTTTCTTT
CDR3: CASSLGSGGNTEAFF

D: NA
V: TRBV7-2
size: few
J: TRBJ2-3
DNA: TGTGCCAGCAGACATAGGGAGCCCACAGATACGCAGTATTTT
CDR3: CASRHREPTDTQYF

D: NA
V: TRBV5-5
size: NA
J: TRBJ1-1
DNA: TGTGCCAGCAGCTTCCAGGACAGCCGAGTTGAAGCTTTCTTT
CDR3: CASSFQDSRVEAFF

D: TRBD1
V: TRBV10-3
size: NA
J: TRBJ1-2
DNA: TGTGCCATCACCGGGACAGGGGTAAACTATGGCTACACCTTC
CDR3: CAITGTGVNYGYTF

D: NA
V: TRBV19
size: few
J: TRBJ2-2
DNA: TGTGCCAGTAGTAAGGGGGGGGGTGGATCCGGGGAGCTGTTTTTT
CDR3: CASSKGGGGSGELFF

D: NA
V: TRBV4-1
size: NA
J: TRBJ2-5
DNA: TGCGCCAGCAGCCAAGAGTACCCTACCCGGGAGACCCAGTACTTC
CDR3: CASSQEYPTRETQYF

D: NA
V: TRBV18
size: NA
J: TRBJ2-3
DNA: TGTGCCAGCTCACCTAGCGGCCCCAGCACAGATACGCAGTATTTT
CDR3: CASSPSGPSTDTQYF

D: NA
V: TRBV25-1
size: NA
J: TRBJ1-1
DNA: TGTGCCAGCAGTGAATGGGAGGGGGGAAAGAACACTGAAGCTTTCTTT
CDR3: CASSEWEGGKNTEAFF

D: TRBD1
V: TRBV19
size: NA
J: TRBJ2-1
DNA: TGTGCCAGTAGTGTCGACAGGGGTGAGCAGTTCTTC
CDR3: CASSVDRGEQFF

D: NA
V: TRBV6-4
size: NA
J: TRBJ1-1
DNA: TGTGCCAGCAGTGACTCTTCCTGGAACACTGAAGCTTTCTTT
CDR3: CASSDSSWNTEAFF

D: NA
V: TRBV25-1
size: NA
J: TRBJ2-5
DNA: TGTGCCAGCAGTGATACAGGAGTAGAGACCCAGTACTTC
CDR3: CASSDTGVETQYF

D: NA
V: TRBV28
size: once
J: TRBJ1-1
DNA: TGTGCCAGCAGTCACCCCGCCGGGAGGAGGGTGGACACTGAAGCTTTCTTT
CDR3: CASSHPAGRRVDTEAFF

D: NA
V: TRBV19
size: once
J: TRBJ2-3
DNA: TGTGCCAGTAGTATCTCGACAGTCCCCACAGATACGCAGTATTTT
CDR3: CASSISTVPTDTQYF

D: NA
V: TRBV28
size: NA
J: TRBJ1-5
DNA: TGTGCCAGCAGACCCGGGATTAGCAATCAGCCCCAGCATTTT
CDR3: CASRPGISNQPQHF

D: NA
V: TRBV25-1
size: NA
J: TRBJ1-1
DNA: TGTGCCAGCAGTGAGGGGAGGGGCACTGAAGCTTTCTTT
CDR3: CASSEGRGTEAFF

D: TRBD1
V: TRBV2
size: NA
J: TRBJ1-4
DNA: TGTGCCAGCAGTGAGCTGGGGACAGGGGGTGAAAAACTGTTTTTT
CDR3: CASSELGTGGEKLFF

D: TRBD2
V: TRBV9
size: few
J: TRBJ2-3
DNA: TGTGCCAGCAGCGGAAGTAGCGGGAGAGCTTATGATACGCAGTATTTT
CDR3: CASSGSSGRAYDTQYF

D: TRBD2
V: TRBV5-1
size: few
J: TRBJ2-5
DNA: TGCGCCAGCAGCTTGGTACCTAGCGGGAGTCGGCAGACCCAGTACTTC
CDR3: CASSLVPSGSRQTQYF

D: TRBD1
V: TRBV29-1
size: NA
J: TRBJ1-3
DNA: TGCAGCGCCCGACAGGGGACCCAGTCTGGAAACACCATATATTTT
CDR3: CSARQGTQSGNTIYF

D: NA
V: TRBV23-1
size: NA
J: TRBJ2-7
DNA: TGCGCCAGCAGTCAACCCCGGTACGAGCAGTACTTC
CDR3: CASSQPRYEQYF

D: NA
V: TRBV9
size: NA
J: TRBJ1-1
DNA: TGTGCCAGCAGCGTAGACTGGACTGAAGCTTTCTTT
CDR3: CASSVDWTEAFF

D: NA
V: TRBV5-8
size: few
J: TRBJ1-5
DNA: TGTGCCAGCAGCTTGCTCAGGGGAGTGGGGTGGCAGCCCCAGCATTTT
CDR3: CASSLLRGVGWQPQHF

D: NA
V: TRBV7-8
size: NA
J: TRBJ2-2
DNA: TGTGCCAGCAGCCGTACAGGGCCAGCCACCGGGGAGCTGTTTTTT
CDR3: CASSRTGPATGELFF

D: NA
V: TRBV5-6
size: NA
J: TRBJ2-5
DNA: TGTGCCAGCAGAGACAGGCCTCACGATACCCAGTACTTC
CDR3: CASRDRPHDTQYF

D: NA
V: TRBV9
size: NA
J: TRBJ2-5
DNA: TGTGCCAGCAGCGTAGGTCCGGGAGAGGAGACCCAGTACTTC
CDR3: CASSVGPGEETQYF

D: NA
V: TRBV6-5
size: NA
J: TRBJ1-1
DNA: TGTGCCAGCAGTGGGTGGGGAGGGGCTGAAGCTTTCTTT
CDR3: CASSGWGGAEAFF

D: NA
V: TRBV14
size: NA
J: TRBJ2-5
DNA: TGTGCCAGCAGCCAAGATCGAGTCATGAAGTACTTC
CDR3: CASSQDRVMKYF

D: NA
V: TRBV5-1
size: once
J: TRBJ2-1
DNA: TGCGCCAGCAGCTTGGAACAGGCCTCCTACAATGAGCAGTTCTTC
CDR3: CASSLEQASYNEQFF

D: TRBD1
V: TRBV9
size: NA
J: TRBJ1-2
DNA: TGTGCTACCAGGGGCAGGGGGCAGGCTAACTATGGCTACACCTTC
CDR3: CATRGRGQANYGYTF

D: TRBD1
V: TRBV14
size: once
J: TRBJ1-2
DNA: TGTGCCAGCAGCTTTCGGACAGGGGGCGATGGCTACACCTTC
CDR3: CASSFRTGGDGYTF

D: TRBD1
V: TRBV2
size: NA
J: TRBJ2-5
DNA: TGTGCCAGCAGCAGGGGGCTGGGAGAGACCCAGTACTTC
CDR3: CASSRGLGETQYF

D: NA
V: TRBV5-4
size: NA
J: TRBJ1-2
DNA: TGTGCCAGCAGCGACGGAACAGGGACCGTTGGCGGCTACACCTTC
CDR3: CASSDGTGTVGGYTF